This T cell receptor (beta chain) emerged from a study of T cell repertoires in cytomegalovirus infection. Trimming shortened V by 4 bases and J by 4 bases, and 8 bases separated the two germline ends. The CDR3 consists of 12 residues. Germline CDR1 SNHLY, CDR2 FYNNEI. TCRdb re-analysed the reads in MiXCR, keeping a single row per CDR3 protein. Counted here are 350,000 to 450,000 distinct CDR3 sequences, 15% to 20% occurring once; the ten biggest clones make up 8.7%. Study-wide results and caveats: Cumulative public TCR beta family frequency identified carriers of CMV plus the relevant HLA.

In regard to this clonotype: Antigen: not known.

This sequence was found in a human donor in good health (CMV status not recorded). Some clones in this sample may be carry-over from other donors' samples. The rearrangement uses TRBV2 and TRBJ2-7; D uncertain. Input material: PBMCs. The CDR3 loop is CASSGPRYEQYF. CDR3 nucleotides: TGTGCCAGCAGTGGACCCCGATACGAGCAGTACTTC.